This passage covers 4 T cell receptor beta chains from one sample sequenced in a study of glioma-infiltrating T cells after dendritic cell vaccination (TCRdb year 2016). This specimen's time point label, interpreted: after dendritic cell vaccination, including at tumor progression/relapse. The library was made by the immunoSEQ multiplex PCR assay. TCRdb stores this immuneACCESS table with in-frame sequences only. Part of the clones is absent; in the studies checked, under half of the shortfall reflects unresolved V genes, and no reason is known for the rest. The sample table shows over 65,000 clones, and around 84% are seen once. Jointly, the top ten make up about 9.3% of the sample. Sample: blood, taken after dendritic cell vaccination. These receptors all stem from a human donor with glioblastoma.

V and J are TRBV19 and TRBJ2-3; 10 nucleotides align to TRBD2. The germline V gene has CDR1 LNHDA and CDR2 SQIVND (reference sequence). This CDR3 spans 18 amino acids. With 0 bases clipped from V and 5 bases from J, the junction kept 11 bases outside the gene matches. In nucleotides, the CDR3 is TGTGCCAGTAGTATAGAAACGGGAAGCGGGAGGGCCAGAGATACGCAGTATTTT. Residues: CASSIETGSGRARDTQYF.

The chain joins TRBV18 to TRBJ1-1, with D tentatively TRBD1 (6 bases). The CDR3 is 15 residues long. Trimming left V 2 bases short and J 5 bases short, with 15 bases between. CDR1 and CDR2 (germline): KGHSH, LQKENI. DNA for the CDR3: TGTGCCAGCTCACCAGTACTGGGGGCGTCAACTGAAGCTTTCTTT. Its protein is CASSPVLGASTEAFF.

The chain carries TRBV29-1 and TRBJ2-7; D not certain. Germline V CDR1 and CDR2: SQVTM, ANQGSEA. The V end lost 4 bases, the J end lost 0 bases, and 10 bases lay between the germline ends. The length of the CDR3 is 13 residues. As DNA, the CDR3 is TGCAGCGTTGGTGAGAATCTCTCCTACGAGCAGTACTTC. Encoded protein: CSVGENLSYEQYF.

This rearrangement joins TRBV7-2 to TRBJ2-1, with 7 bases aligning to TRBD1. In germline, CDR1 is SGHTA, CDR2 FQGNSA. The CDR3 loop spans 13 amino acids. V lost 4 bases to trimming and J lost 14 bases; unmatched junction nucleotides: 11. CDR3 DNA: TGTGCCAGCAGCTCACGACCGGGACAGAGTAAGTTCTTC. The encoded protein is CASSSRPGQSKFF.